Sequencing of this TCR beta chain was carried out in a study of blood T cells in healthy people across ages. General observations from the study: Naive and antigen-experienced cells could not be conclusively compared, given unsorted PBMCs.

About this clonotype: Its target is not known.

This CDR3 has 13 residues. The germline V gene encodes CDR1 MNHEY and CDR2 SVGEGT. The V end lost 0 bases, the J end lost 7 bases, and 9 bases lay between the germline ends. Sample-barcoded 5' priming and a J-beta primer mix drove a second PCR of about 6 to 12 cycles. TCRdb re-analysed the 5' RACE reads in MiXCR, keeping a single row per CDR3 protein. The table includes approximately 800,000 distinct CDR3 sequences, around 62% detected once. The rearrangement links TRBV6-2 or TRBV6-3 to TRBJ1-1; D is unclear. The clonotype was recovered from a man in his thirties or forties in good health. Input material: blood. The CDR3, as DNA: TGTGCCAGCAGTTACTCGTCGCCAATTGAAGCTTTCTTT. Translating gives CASSYSSPIEAFF.